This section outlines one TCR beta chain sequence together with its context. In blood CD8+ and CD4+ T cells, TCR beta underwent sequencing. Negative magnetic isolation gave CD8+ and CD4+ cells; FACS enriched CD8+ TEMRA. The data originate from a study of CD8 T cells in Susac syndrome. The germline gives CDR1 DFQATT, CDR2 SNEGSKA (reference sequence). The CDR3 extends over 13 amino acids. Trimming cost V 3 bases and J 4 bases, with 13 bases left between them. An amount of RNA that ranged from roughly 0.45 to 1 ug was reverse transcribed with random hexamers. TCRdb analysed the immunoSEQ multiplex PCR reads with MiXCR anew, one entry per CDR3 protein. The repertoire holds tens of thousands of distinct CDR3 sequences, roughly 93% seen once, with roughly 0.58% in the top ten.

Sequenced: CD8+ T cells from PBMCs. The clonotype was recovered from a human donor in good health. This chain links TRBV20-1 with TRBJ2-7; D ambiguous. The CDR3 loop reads CSARSWPGYEQYF. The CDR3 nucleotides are TGCAGTGCTAGGTCCTGGCCCGGTTACGAGCAGTACTTC.